Listed below are T cell receptor beta chains from one sample, sequenced in a study of shared clonotypes between healthy human individuals. TCRdb keeps only in-frame clones here, not all; method: immunoSEQ multiplex PCR. The profile shows hundreds of thousands of clones, about 78% of them singletons. The sample was memory CD4+ T cells sorted from blood. These receptors came from a woman under 40 in good health. Both conserved end residues are part of each CDR3. A D gene is named only where the DNA matches it firmly. The size entry is marked missing in some rows and otherwise reads once, few, many or a size class.

D	V	size	J	DNA	CDR3
.	TRBV19	few	TRBJ1-4	TGTGCCAGTAGTATGGAGGGGCTGAGTGAAAAACTGTTTTTT	CASSMEGLSEKLFF
.	TRBV19	once	TRBJ2-3	TGTGCCAGTAGTATGCGTTCTAGCGCTGGAGATACGCAGTATTTT	CASSMRSSAGDTQYF
TRBD1	TRBV6-5	.	TRBJ2-7	TGTGCCAGCAGTCAATCGACAGGGGGTGAGCAGTACTTC	CASSQSTGGEQYF
.	TRBV10-2	.	TRBJ2-7	TGCGCCAGCAGTGACAGGGGTACGACCTACGAGCAGTACTTC	CASSDRGTTYEQYF
.	TRBV7-6	.	TRBJ2-2	TGTGCCAGTAAACCGGGGGTGGGCAGTGGCACCGGGGAGCTGTTTTTT	CASKPGVGSGTGELFF
.	TRBV15	few	TRBJ1-1	TGTGCCACCAAGATGAACACTGAAGCTTTCTTT	CATKMNTEAFF
.	TRBV18	few	TRBJ2-3	TGTGCCAGCTCACGGACAGTCGGGGGTACAGATACGCAGTATTTT	CASSRTVGGTDTQYF
TRBD2	TRBV9	.	TRBJ2-2	TGTGCCAGCAGCGTAGGGGGACTAGCGGGAGCCGGGGAGCTGTTTTTT	CASSVGGLAGAGELFF
.	TRBV4-1	few	TRBJ1-5	TGCGCCAGCAGCCCGGACGGCAGCAATCAGCCCCAGCATTTT	CASSPDGSNQPQHF
TRBD1	TRBV2	.	TRBJ2-1	TGTGCCAGCAGTCGGGACAGGGACTTTAATGAGCAGTTCTTC	CASSRDRDFNEQFF
TRBD2	TRBV6-6	.	TRBJ2-5	TGTGCCAGCGAACTAGCGGGAGAAGAGACCCAGTACTTC	CASELAGEETQYF
.	TRBV15	.	TRBJ1-5	TGTGCCACCACGGGTGGTGGCAATCAGCCCCAGCATTTT	CATTGGGNQPQHF
TRBD1	TRBV28	few	TRBJ2-2	TGTGCCAGCAGTTCTCCGGGACAGGGGGCAGTCACCGGGGAGCTGTTTTTT	CASSSPGQGAVTGELFF
.	TRBV5-6	.	TRBJ1-1	TGTGCCAGCAGCTTTTGGGGGGCGAGCACTGAAGCTTTCTTT	CASSFWGASTEAFF
.	TRBV7-9	few	TRBJ1-1	TGTGCCAGCAGCCCACAGGCGAACACTGAAGCTTTCTTT	CASSPQANTEAFF
.	TRBV5-1	.	TRBJ2-1	TGCGCCAGCAGCTTGGTCCTAGCCGGGGCCGATGAGCAGTTCTTC	CASSLVLAGADEQFF
TRBD1	TRBV7-3	.	TRBJ1-1	TGTGCCAGCTCTAGTCAGGGGGGCACTGAAGCTTTCTTT	CASSSQGGTEAFF
.	TRBV14	.	TRBJ2-1	TGTGCCAGCAGCCAAAGGGCGGGGAGTAGGTACAATGAGCAGTTCTTC	CASSQRAGSRYNEQFF
TRBD2	TRBV5-1	few	TRBJ2-3	TGCGCCAGCAGCTTGGTAGCGGGAGGACCAGATACGCAGTATTTT	CASSLVAGGPDTQYF
TRBD1	TRBV2	.	TRBJ2-3	TGTGCCAGCCGGCCTGGGGCTCCAGGGGGAGATACGCAGTATTTT	CASRPGAPGGDTQYF
.	TRBV4-1	.	TRBJ2-1	TGCGCCAGCAGCCAGACAACCGCCCTGAAGGCCTACAATGAGCAGTTCTTC	CASSQTTALKAYNEQFF
TRBD2	TRBV7-2	many	TRBJ2-7	TGTGCCAGCAGCCCGTCCGGGACTAGCGGGGTTTACGAGCAGTACTTC	CASSPSGTSGVYEQYF
.	TRBV10-3	.	TRBJ2-7	TGTGCCATCCAGGGCTCCTACGAGCAGTACTTC	CAIQGSYEQYF
.	TRBV20-1	.	TRBJ2-7	TGCAGTGGGGGAGCGGCCTACGAGCAGTACTTC	CSGGAAYEQYF
TRBD2	TRBV7-2	few	TRBJ2-1	TGTGCCAGCAGCTTAGCGCTACTAGCGGGAGGCGGCAATGAGCAGTTCTTC	CASSLALLAGGGNEQFF
.	TRBV7-9	few	TRBJ2-5	TGTGCCAGCCGGTGGACAACCAGTGGAGAGACCCAGTACTTC	CASRWTTSGETQYF
.	TRBV13	.	TRBJ1-1	TGTGCCAGCAGCTTCAACAGAGGTCTACGGACTGAAGCTTTCTTT	CASSFNRGLRTEAFF
.	TRBV28	.	TRBJ1-2	TGTGCCAGCAGTTTATGGGGGGCGCGGGGCTACACCTTC	CASSLWGARGYTF
TRBD2	TRBV19	.	TRBJ2-1	TGTGCCAGTAGTATACTAGCGGGAGGGTCCTACAATGAGCAGTTCTTC	CASSILAGGSYNEQFF
.	TRBV5-4	.	TRBJ1-3	TGTGCCAGCAGCTTGGGGGGTCCATCCGAGGCCGCTGGAAACACCATATATTTT	CASSLGGPSEAAGNTIYF
TRBD1	TRBV9	many	TRBJ2-1	TGTGCCAGCAGCGTAGCTTGGGGGGACAGGCTGTTCTTC	CASSVAWGDRLFF
.	TRBV7-8	.	TRBJ2-1	TGTGCCAGCAGCCCCAACAGGGGGGGCCGTTACAATGAGCAGTTCTTC	CASSPNRGGRYNEQFF
TRBD2	TRBV28	.	TRBJ2-5	TGTGCCAGCAGTCCACGACTAGCGGGAGGGGAGACCCAGTACTTC	CASSPRLAGGETQYF
.	TRBV19	.	TRBJ2-1	TGTGCCAGTAGTGACCCAGCCCGAACCAGGAATGAGCAGTTCTTC	CASSDPARTRNEQFF
TRBD1	TRBV29-1	many	TRBJ2-2	TGCAGCGCCAGAAGGACAGGGAACACCGGGGAGCTGTTTTTT	CSARRTGNTGELFF
TRBD2	TRBV7-2	.	TRBJ2-2	TGTGCCAGCAGCTTTCAGCGGGGAACCGGGGAGCTGTTTTTT	CASSFQRGTGELFF
.	TRBV19	.	TRBJ2-5	TGTGCCAGTAGCCCTGCCAGAGGGGGTTTTCAAGAGACCCAGTACTTC	CASSPARGGFQETQYF
TRBD1	TRBV2	.	TRBJ2-7	TGTGCCAGCAACCGGAGGGACAGGCAAACCTACGAGCAGTACTTC	CASNRRDRQTYEQYF
.	TRBV4-2	.	TRBJ2-5	TGTGCCAGCAGCCAAGAAGCTATGCGAGTCGAGACCCAGTACTTC	CASSQEAMRVETQYF
TRBD1	TRBV5-6	.	TRBJ2-7	TGTGCCAGCAGAACATTGGACAGGGGGCACGACGAGCAGTACTTC	CASRTLDRGHDEQYF
.	TRBV4-1	.	TRBJ2-2	TGCGCCAGCAGCCAGGCGGTTTCAGTTTCGAACACCGGGGAGCTGTTTTTT	CASSQAVSVSNTGELFF
TRBD2	TRBV15	.	TRBJ2-1	TGTGCCACCAGCCCCGGGACTAGCGGGGCCAATTGGCAGTTCTTC	CATSPGTSGANWQFF
TRBD1	TRBV4-1	few	TRBJ2-2	TGCGCCAGCAGCCAAGGACAGGGAACCGGGGAGCTGTTTTTT	CASSQGQGTGELFF
.	TRBV2	once	TRBJ2-7	TGTGCCAGCGGACGGAACTACGAGCAGTACTTC	CASGRNYEQYF
TRBD2	TRBV5-1	once	TRBJ2-7	TGCGCCAGCAGTACGACTAGCGGGAGAGACGAGCAGTACTTC	CASSTTSGRDEQYF
.	TRBV27	.	TRBJ2-7	TGTGCCAGCAGTCTACTTCCGGGCCCCTACGAGCAGTACTTC	CASSLLPGPYEQYF
.	TRBV7-9	.	TRBJ1-2	TGTGCCAGCACCAGACCCGAGGGTGATTATGGCTACACCTTC	CASTRPEGDYGYTF
.	TRBV4-1	.	TRBJ2-7	TGCGCCAGCAGCCATTTGGGCGGAAACGCCTCCTACGAGCAGTACTTC	CASSHLGGNASYEQYF
TRBD1	TRBV6-6	.	TRBJ1-5	TGTGCCAGCAGTTACACAGGGGGGGCTCAGCCCCAGCATTTT	CASSYTGGAQPQHF
.	TRBV28	.	TRBJ1-2	TGTGCCAGCAGTTTATTACAGTATGGCTACACCTTC	CASSLLQYGYTF